The entry below describes one TCR beta chain. The entry originates in a study of blood T cell repertoires in COVID-19. Study overall: Sample material is recorded as cDNA or gDNA derived from T cells, B-cell-depleted T cells, or PBMCs.

TCRdb keeps only in-frame clones here, not all; method: immunoSEQ multiplex PCR. This table holds roughly 76,000 clones, about four fifths found once. The TCR originated in a man in his 70s with acute or convalescent COVID-19. The material sequenced was peripheral blood.

For the CDR3, the DNA is TGTGCCAGCACCCCATCAGGACAGACTACCTACGAGCAGTACTTC. This encodes CASTPSGQTTYEQYF. This chain links TRBV3-1 (or the pseudogene TRBV3-2) with TRBJ2-7, with D maybe TRBD1 (6 bases). Trimming took 7 bases from V and 2 from J, leaving 18 bases between them. The CDR3 is 15 residues long. CDR1 is LGHDT and CDR2 is YNNKEL in the germline V gene (reference sequence).